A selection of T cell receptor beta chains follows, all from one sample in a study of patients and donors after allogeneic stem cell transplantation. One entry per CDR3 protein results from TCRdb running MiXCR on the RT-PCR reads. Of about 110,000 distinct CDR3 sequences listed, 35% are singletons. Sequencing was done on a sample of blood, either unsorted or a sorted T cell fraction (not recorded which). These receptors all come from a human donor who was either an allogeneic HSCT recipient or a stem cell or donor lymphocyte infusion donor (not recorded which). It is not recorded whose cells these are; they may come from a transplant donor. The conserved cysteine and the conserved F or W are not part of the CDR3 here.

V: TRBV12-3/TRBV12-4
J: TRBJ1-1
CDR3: ASSPTGVVEAF

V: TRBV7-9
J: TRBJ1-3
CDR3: ASSLGQGSNTIY

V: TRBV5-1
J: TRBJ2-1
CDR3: ASRTAGLADNRNEQF

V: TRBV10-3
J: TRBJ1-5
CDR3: AISAHRGPRGRPQH

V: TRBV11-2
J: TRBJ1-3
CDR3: ASSLGGGNTIY

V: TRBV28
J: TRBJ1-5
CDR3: ASKTGGESNQPQH

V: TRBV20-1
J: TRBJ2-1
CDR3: SAREGGGEQF

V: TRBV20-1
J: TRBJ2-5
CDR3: SSSHGTQY

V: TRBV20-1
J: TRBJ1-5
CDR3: SARGGAAHQPQH

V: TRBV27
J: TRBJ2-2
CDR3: ASSPYYTGELF

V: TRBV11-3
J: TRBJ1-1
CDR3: ASSLGPEAGTEAF

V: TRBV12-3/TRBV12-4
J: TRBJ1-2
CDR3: ASSTDSDGYGYT

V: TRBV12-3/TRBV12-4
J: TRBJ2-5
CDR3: ASSLGQGRETQY

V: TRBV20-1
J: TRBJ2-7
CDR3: SAVDRGYEQY

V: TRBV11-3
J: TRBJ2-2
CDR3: ASSPGGFANTGELF

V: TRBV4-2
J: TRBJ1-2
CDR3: ASSQVGGVQVIYGYT

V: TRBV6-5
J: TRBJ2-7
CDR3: ASSYGEGRFYEQY

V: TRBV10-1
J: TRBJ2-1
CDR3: ASSSDRTGFTNEQF

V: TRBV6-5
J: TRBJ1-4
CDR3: ASSYRANEKLF

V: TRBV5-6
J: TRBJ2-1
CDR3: ASSFDKPREGEQF

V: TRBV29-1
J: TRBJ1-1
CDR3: SVGQEDTEAF

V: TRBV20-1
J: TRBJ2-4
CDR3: SARPPAPRALAKNIQY

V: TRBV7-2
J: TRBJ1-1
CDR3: ASMFWGDPNTEAF

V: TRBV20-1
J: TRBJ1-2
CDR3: SASNSLSVGYT

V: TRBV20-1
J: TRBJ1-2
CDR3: SAPGAGANYGYT

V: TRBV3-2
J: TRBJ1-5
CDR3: ASSQGEVAQPQH

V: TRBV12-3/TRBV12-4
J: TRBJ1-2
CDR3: ASSFSGDGYT